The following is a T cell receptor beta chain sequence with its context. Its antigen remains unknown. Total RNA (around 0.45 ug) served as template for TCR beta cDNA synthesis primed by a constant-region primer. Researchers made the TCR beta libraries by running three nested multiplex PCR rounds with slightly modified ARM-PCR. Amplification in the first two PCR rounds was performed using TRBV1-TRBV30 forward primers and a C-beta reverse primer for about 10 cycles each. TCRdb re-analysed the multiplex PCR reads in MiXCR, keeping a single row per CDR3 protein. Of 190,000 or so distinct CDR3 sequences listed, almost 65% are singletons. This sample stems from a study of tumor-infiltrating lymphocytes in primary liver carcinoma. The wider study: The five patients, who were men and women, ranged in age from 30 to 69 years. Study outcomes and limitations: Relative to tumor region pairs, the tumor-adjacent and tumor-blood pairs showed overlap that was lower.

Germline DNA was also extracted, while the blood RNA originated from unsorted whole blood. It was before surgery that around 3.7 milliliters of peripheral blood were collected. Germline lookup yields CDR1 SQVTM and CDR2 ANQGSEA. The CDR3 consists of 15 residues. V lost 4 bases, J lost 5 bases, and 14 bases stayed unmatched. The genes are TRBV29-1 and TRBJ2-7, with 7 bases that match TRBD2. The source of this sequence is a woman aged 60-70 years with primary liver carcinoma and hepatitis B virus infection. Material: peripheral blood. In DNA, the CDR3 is TGCAGCGTTGCGGGGGGATCGTGGGGGATGGACGAGCAGTACTTC. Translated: CSVAGGSWGMDEQYF.